This T cell receptor (beta chain) was found in a study of T cells after yellow fever vaccination. There are many counts of this clonotype. TCRdb re-called the 5' RACE reads through MiXCR, storing one row per CDR3 protein. The sample has roughly 140,000 distinct CDR3 sequences; 6.5% to 8.5% are singletons. The sample consisted of CD4+ T cells sorted from PBMCs, taken 5 days after the yellow fever booster vaccination. The clonotype originates from a young man who received the YFV17D yellow fever vaccine.

CDR3 nucleotide sequence: TGTGCCAGTAGTAGGGGAAAACAGGCCGCCTACGAGCAGTACTTC. Translation gives CASSRGKQAAYEQYF. The V gene is TRBV19, the J gene TRBJ2-7, with D perhaps TRBD1 (5 bases). Germline CDR1 is LNHDA and CDR2 is SQIVND (reference sequence). The ends were cut back, 4 bases at V and 2 bases at J, with 15 bases in the middle. CDR3 size: 15 residues.